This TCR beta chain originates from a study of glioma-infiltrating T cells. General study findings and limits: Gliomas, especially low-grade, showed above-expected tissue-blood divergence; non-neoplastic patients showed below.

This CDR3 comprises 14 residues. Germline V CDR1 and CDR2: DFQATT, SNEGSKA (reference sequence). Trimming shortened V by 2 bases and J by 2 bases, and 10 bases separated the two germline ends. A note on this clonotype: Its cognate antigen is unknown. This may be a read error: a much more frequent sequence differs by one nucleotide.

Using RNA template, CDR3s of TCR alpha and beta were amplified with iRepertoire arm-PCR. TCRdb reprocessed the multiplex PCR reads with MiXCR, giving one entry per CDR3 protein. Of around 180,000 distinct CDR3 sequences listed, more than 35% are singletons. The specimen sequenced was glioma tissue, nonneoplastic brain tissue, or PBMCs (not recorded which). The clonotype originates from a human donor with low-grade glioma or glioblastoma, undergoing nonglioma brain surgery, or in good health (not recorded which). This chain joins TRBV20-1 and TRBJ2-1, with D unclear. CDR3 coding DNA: TGCAGTGCTAGACTAGTTGGCGCCTACAATGAGCAGTTCTTC. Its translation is CSARLVGAYNEQFF.